The TCR beta chain under discussion was sequenced for a study of OX40 agonist ivuxolimab in advanced cancers. Study-level background: Given to patients was ivuxolimab, an agonistic anti-OX40 (CD134) antibody.

Clones were sequenced by immunoSEQ multiplex PCR, and TCRdb holds only the in-frame ones, with some missing. The table lists tens of thousands of clones, about 74% of them singletons. The origin of this receptor is an adult with an advanced solid tumor such as melanoma, head and neck, liver or kidney cancer. The source material was CD4+ or CD8+ T cells sorted from blood, sampled in a trial of the OX40 agonist ivuxolimab.

Here the CDR3 DNA reads TGTGCCAGCAGCAAAAAGTGGGGTGGGACTAGCGGGAGCACAGATACGCAGTATTTT. This codes for CASSKKWGGTSGSTDTQYF. The chain employs TRBV21-1 and TRBJ2-3; TRBD2, as called in the table, went unchecked against the DNA. TRBV21-1 is tagged as a pseudogene. This CDR3 spans 19 amino acids.